The entry that follows covers one T cell receptor (beta chain) sequence. Its matching antigen is unknown. CDR3 length: 13 residues. Germline CDR1 MNHEY, CDR2 SVGAGI. Trimming removed 2 bases from V and 1 base from J, with 6 bases in between. This specimen comes from a study of OX40 agonist ivuxolimab in advanced cancers. Study at large: At doses from 0.01 to 10 mg/kg, patients were given intravenous ivuxolimab every 2 weeks. Age averaged 60 years (range roughly 23 to 85), and more than 80% were male.

Whole-study findings and limits: At 0.1 to 3.0 mg/kg and by week 6, clonal expansion occurred in CD4+ and CD8+ blood T cells.

Sequenced by immunoSEQ multiplex PCR; TCRdb stores in-frame clones only, minus some. Of roughly 150,000 clones in the sample, under 95% were seen once. The chain couples TRBV6-5 to TRBJ2-7; D unresolved. The sequence was obtained from an adult with an advanced solid tumor such as melanoma, head and neck, liver or kidney cancer. The input for sequencing was CD4+ or CD8+ T cells sorted from blood, taken in a trial of the OX40 agonist ivuxolimab. Here the CDR3 DNA reads TGTGCCAGCAGTTACGCTGGTTCCTACGAGCAGTACTTC. It is translated as CASSYAGSYEQYF.